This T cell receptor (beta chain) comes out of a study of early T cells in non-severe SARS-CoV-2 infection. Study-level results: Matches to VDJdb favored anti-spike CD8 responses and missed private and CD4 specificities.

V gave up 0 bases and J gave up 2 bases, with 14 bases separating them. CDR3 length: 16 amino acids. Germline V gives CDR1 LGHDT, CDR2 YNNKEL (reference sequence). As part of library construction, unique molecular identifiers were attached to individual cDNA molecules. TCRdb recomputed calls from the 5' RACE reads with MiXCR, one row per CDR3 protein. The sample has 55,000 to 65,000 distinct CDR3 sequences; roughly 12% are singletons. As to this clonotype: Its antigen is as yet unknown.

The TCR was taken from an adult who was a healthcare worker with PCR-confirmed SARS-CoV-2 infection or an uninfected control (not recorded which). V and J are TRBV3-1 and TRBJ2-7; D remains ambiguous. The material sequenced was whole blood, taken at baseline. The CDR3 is CASSQERLTAPYEQYF. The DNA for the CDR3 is TGTGCCAGCAGCCAAGAAAGACTCACAGCGCCCTACGAGCAGTACTTC.